This T cell receptor (beta chain) was obtained from a study of blood T cell repertoires in COVID-19. Across the whole study: Researchers got acute and convalescent COVID-19 samples from the United States, Italy and Spain. T cells, B-cell-depleted T cells, or PBMCs provided the cDNA or gDNA that served as material.

Recruitment covered about 25 US areas and drew participants whose ages spanned roughly 18 to 89 years. In the original processing: Reference gene primer amplification gave estimated nucleated cell counts. The protocol was immunoSEQ multiplex PCR, while the TCRdb copy is restricted to in-frame clones and leaves out a portion. V and J calls plus clone size are reproduced from that table; the DNA served to infer D and trimming. The sample lists fewer than 250,000 clones; 81% were seen once. The CDR3 loop spans 15 amino acids. CDR1 and CDR2 (germline): MNHEY, SVGAGI. V was pared by 2 bases and J by 5 bases, with 5 bases of the junction left unmatched.

The sample was PBMCs or T cells enriched from blood (not recorded which). The chain links TRBV6-5 to TRBJ1-4; 7 bases line up with TRBD1. This sequence originates from a woman aged 50 to 60 with acute COVID-19. The CDR3, as DNA: TGTGCCAGCAGTTACAGAGACAGGGAGAATGAAAAACTGTTTTTT. This sequence encodes CASSYRDRENEKLFF.